The entry below gives a single T cell receptor (beta chain) sequence along with its context. It lacks a known antigen. Base-call qualities are not available, and no considerably larger clone is one nucleotide away. The data belong to a study of T-cell reconstitution after alpha-beta-depleted transplantation in children (dated by TCRdb to about 2016). Broadly, across the study: Using TCR repertoire profiling, the study quantitatively followed how T-cell immune reconstitution unfolded in children after TCRalphabeta/CD19-depleted allogeneic hematopoietic cell transplantation.

Libraries were made using PCR. TCRdb names Illumina HiSeq 2500 as the instrument used. TCR libraries were prepared with molecular barcoding, using unique molecular identifiers to normalize TCRbeta repertoire quantification. In TCRdb, the public reads were trimmed at Q25 with fastp and aligned with MiXCR, with productive beta chains retained. Rows merge per CDR3 protein into single entries with the most common DNA and genes. This sample is represented by 490,000 or so distinct CDR3 sequences; over 9.5% of them were singletons. The biggest ten clones account for 2% of the sample. The germline V gene specifies KGHSH as CDR1 and LQKENI as CDR2. A distance of 18 bases separates the germline ends of V and J, which lose 6 bases and 6 bases respectively. The CDR3 holds 15 amino acids from the cysteine to the phenylalanine. Here the CDR3 DNA is all that survives: 45 bases in frame from base 1. Study-wide conclusions, independent of this receptor: Over the following months the frequencies of hyperexpanded clones went down, and after one year T-cell counts and TCRbeta diversity were mostly credited to newly produced T cells. The apparently early alphabetaT-cell count recovery about two months after transplant was reportedly dependent on only several hundred rapidly expanded clones derived from non-depleted graft cells. In some patients, the high TCRbeta diversity seen at day 60 was put down to recipient T cells and intrathymic progenitors that had survived conditioning.

The label giving this sample's treatment or condition can be read as: allogeneic hematopoietic cell transplantation with graft depleted of TCRalphabeta T cells and CD19 B cells. The transplant recipients were children given TCRalphabeta/CD19-depleted allogeneic hematopoietic cell grafts. The receptor was isolated from a child aged 2 to 10 with inherited bone marrow failure, due to receive a stem cell transplant. The V gene is TRBV18 and the J gene is TRBJ2-1; no D gene is confidently identified. Source: PBMCs, taken before TCRalphabeta/CD19-depleted stem cell transplant. The CDR3 reads CASSLQSPLGNEQFF. In nucleotide form, the sequence is TGTGCCAGCTCCCTTCAGAGCCCCCTGGGCAATGAGCAGTTCTTC.